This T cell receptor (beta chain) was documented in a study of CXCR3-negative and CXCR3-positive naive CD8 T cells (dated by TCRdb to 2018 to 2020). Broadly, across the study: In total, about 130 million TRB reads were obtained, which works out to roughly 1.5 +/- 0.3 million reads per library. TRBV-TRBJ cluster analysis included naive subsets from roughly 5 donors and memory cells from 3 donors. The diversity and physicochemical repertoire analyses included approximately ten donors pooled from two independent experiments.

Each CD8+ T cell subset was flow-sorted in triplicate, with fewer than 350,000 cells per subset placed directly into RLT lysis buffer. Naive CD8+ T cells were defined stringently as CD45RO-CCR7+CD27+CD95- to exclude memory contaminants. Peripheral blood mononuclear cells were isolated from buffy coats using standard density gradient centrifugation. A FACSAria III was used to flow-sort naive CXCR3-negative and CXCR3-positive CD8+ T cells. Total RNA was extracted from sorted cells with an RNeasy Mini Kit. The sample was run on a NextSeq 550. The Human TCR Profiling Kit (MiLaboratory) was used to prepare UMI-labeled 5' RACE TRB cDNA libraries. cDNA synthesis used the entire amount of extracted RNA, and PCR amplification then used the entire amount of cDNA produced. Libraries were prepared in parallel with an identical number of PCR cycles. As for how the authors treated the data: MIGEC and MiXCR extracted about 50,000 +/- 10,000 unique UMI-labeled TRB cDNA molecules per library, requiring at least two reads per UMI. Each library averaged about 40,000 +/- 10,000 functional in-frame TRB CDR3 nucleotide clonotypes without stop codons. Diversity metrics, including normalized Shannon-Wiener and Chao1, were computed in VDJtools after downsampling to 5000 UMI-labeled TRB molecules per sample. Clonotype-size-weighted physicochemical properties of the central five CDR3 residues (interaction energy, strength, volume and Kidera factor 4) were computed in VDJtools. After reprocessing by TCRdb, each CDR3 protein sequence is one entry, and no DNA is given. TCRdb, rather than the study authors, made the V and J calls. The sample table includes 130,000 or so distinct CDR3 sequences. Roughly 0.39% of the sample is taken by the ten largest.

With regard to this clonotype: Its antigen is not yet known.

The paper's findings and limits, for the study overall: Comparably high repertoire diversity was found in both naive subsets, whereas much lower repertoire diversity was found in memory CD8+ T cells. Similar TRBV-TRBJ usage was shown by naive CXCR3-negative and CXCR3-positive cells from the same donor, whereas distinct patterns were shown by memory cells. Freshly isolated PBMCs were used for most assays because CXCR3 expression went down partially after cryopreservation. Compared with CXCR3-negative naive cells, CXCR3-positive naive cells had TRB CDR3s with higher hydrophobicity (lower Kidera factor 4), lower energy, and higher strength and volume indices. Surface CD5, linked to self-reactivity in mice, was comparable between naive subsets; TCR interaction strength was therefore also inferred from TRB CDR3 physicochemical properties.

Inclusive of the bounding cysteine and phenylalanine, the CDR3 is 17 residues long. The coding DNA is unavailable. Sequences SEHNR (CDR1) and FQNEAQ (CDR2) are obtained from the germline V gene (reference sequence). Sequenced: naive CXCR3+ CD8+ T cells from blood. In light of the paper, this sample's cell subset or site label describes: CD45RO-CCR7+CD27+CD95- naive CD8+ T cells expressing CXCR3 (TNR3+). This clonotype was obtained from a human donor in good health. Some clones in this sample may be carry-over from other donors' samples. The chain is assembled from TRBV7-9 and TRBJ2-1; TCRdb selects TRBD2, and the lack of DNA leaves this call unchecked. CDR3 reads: CASSFPLAGEPKNEQFF. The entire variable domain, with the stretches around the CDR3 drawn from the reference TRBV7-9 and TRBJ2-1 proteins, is DTGVSQNPRHKITKRGQNVTFRCDPISEHNRLYWYRQTLGQGPEFLTYFQNEAQLEKSRLLSDRFSAERPKGSFSTLEIQRTEQGDSAMYLCASSFPLAGEPKNEQFFGPGTRLTVL.